A single sample gave rise to the 20 T cell receptor beta chains below, sequenced in a study of T cells in Graves' hyperthyroidism and ophthalmopathy. Template material for amplifying TCR beta CDR3 regions consisted of RNA transcripts. TCR CDR3 underwent first-round RT-PCR with the HTBI primer set. TCRdb recomputed calls from the multiplex PCR reads with MiXCR, one row per CDR3 protein. The table includes roughly 500,000 distinct CDR3 sequences, about 15% detected once. What was sequenced was blood. These TCRs come from a woman aged 25 to 45 with Graves' hyperthyroidism that later progressed to Graves' ophthalmopathy.

This clonotype has a count of ten or more. This chain links TRBV5-1 with TRBJ2-1; 10 bases are a match to TRBD2. The CDR3 extends over 14 amino acids. The germline gives CDR1 SGHRS, CDR2 YFSETQ. Trimming took 5 bases from V and 5 from J; bases not matched to a gene: 4. The CDR3 reads CASSWTSGNNEQFF. As DNA, the CDR3 is TGCGCCAGCAGTTGGACTAGCGGAAACAATGAGCAGTTCTTC.

This clonotype was seen repeatedly, ten times or more. The chain joins TRBV30 to TRBJ1-5, with D possibly matching TRBD1 (6 bases). The germline V gene has CDR1 GTSNPN and CDR2 SVGIG (reference sequence). Trimming took off 0 bases at V and 3 bases at J, with 12 bases between the two ends. This CDR3 is built from 15 residues. CDR3 sequence reads: CAWSVSGGFNQPQHF. CDR3 DNA sequence: TGTGCCTGGAGTGTATCCGGGGGCTTCAATCAGCCCCAGCATTTT.

The CDR3 DNA follows: TGTGCCTGGACCACAAATAGCAATCAGCCCCAGCATTTT. This translates into CAWTTNSNQPQHF. The chain joins TRBV30 to TRBJ1-5, with D unclear. The V gene lost 4 bases and the J gene lost 0 bases, with 7 bases spanning the gap. Germline CDR1 GTSNPN, CDR2 SVGIG (reference sequence). The CDR3 sequence is 13 residues long.

The V call is TRBV25-1, the J call TRBJ2-1; 9 nucleotides agree with TRBD2. The length of the CDR3 is 16 residues. Looked up from germline, CDR1 is MGHDK and CDR2 is SYGVNS. V lost 3 bases to trimming and J lost 4 bases; unmatched junction nucleotides: 7. The CDR3 region has the DNA TGTGCCAGCAGTGACAGACTAGCGGTTGTGTACAATGAGCAGTTCTTC. Residues: CASSDRLAVVYNEQFF.

A note on this clonotype: A much larger clone differs by one base, so this may be a read error. The rearrangement joins TRBV6-2 or TRBV6-3 to TRBJ2-2; tentative D call: TRBD1 (5 bases). Germline V gene sequence: CDR1 MNHEY, CDR2 SVGEGT. The V gene lost 10 bases and the J gene lost 9 bases, with 15 bases spanning the gap. This CDR3 is 12 amino acids long. The CDR3 is CATTWTTWELFF. The CDR3 DNA is TGTGCCACCACCTGGACAACCTGGGAGCTGTTTTTT.

Only a few counts were recorded for this clonotype. The gene calls are TRBV5-5 and TRBJ2-5, with 10 bases fitting TRBD2. J gave up 6 bases and V 3 bases, and 2 bases lay outside the gene matches. The CDR3 spans 13 residues. CDR1 is SGHKS and CDR2 is YYEKEE in the germline V gene (reference sequence). The CDR3 nucleotides read TGTGCCAGCAGCTGGGGACTAGCGAAGACCCAGTACTTC. This encodes CASSWGLAKTQYF.

Ten or more counts support this clonotype. The chain combines TRBV7-2 with TRBJ1-2; D gene unclear. Trimming removed 8 bases at V and 3 bases at J, with 16 bases between. Looked up from germline, CDR1 is SGHTA and CDR2 is FQGNSA. This CDR3 region has 14 residues. CDR3 amino acids: CASGWSGEDYGYTF. The CDR3 bases are TGTGCCAGCGGTTGGTCTGGGGAGGACTATGGCTACACCTTC.

The chain recombines TRBV12-3 or TRBV12-4 with TRBJ2-2; D call uncertain. The CDR3 is 17 amino acids. V lost 6 bases, J lost 2 bases, and 19 bases lay in between. CDR3 region: CASRFSLPGVNTGELFF. The CDR3 DNA is TGTGCCAGCAGATTTTCCCTCCCTGGGGTAAACACCGGGGAGCTGTTTTTT.

This clonotype has at least ten counts. V gene TRBV7-9 combines with J gene TRBJ2-5, with D maybe TRBD2 (7 bases). Trimming pared 1 base from V and 2 bases from J, leaving 14 bases between. Germline V gene data show CDR1 as SEHNR and CDR2 as FQNEAQ (reference sequence). The CDR3 loop spans 16 amino acids. The CDR3 here is CASSLDAGAGQETQYF. The CDR3 DNA sequence: TGTGCCAGCAGCTTAGATGCGGGGGCAGGACAAGAGACCCAGTACTTC.

This clonotype showed up many times. The rearrangement uses TRBV7-2 and TRBJ2-5; TRBD1 matches 9 bases. The CDR3 covers 13 residues. Germline CDR1 and CDR2: SGHTA and FQGNSA. V was clipped by 11 bases and J by 5 bases; unmatched bases: 9. The CDR3 protein is CAGEQGAGETQYF. The CDR3 coding sequence is TGTGCCGGGGAACAGGGGGCAGGGGAGACCCAGTACTTC.

This clonotype was found a few times. This chain joins TRBV9 and TRBJ1-2, with D unclear. V was shortened by 0 bases and J by 5 bases, with 14 bases between the two germline ends. Germline V gene data show CDR1 as SGDLS and CDR2 as YYNGEE. This CDR3 is 15 amino acids long. The CDR3 here is CASSVEASAGYGYTF. The CDR3 DNA sequence: TGTGCCAGCAGCGTAGAGGCCTCCGCTGGGTATGGCTACACCTTC.

This clonotype came up many times. The rearrangement links TRBV5-1 to TRBJ1-1; D uncertain. Trimming shortened V by 2 bases and J by 0 bases, and 11 bases separated the two germline ends. Germline V gene lookup returns CDR1 SGHRS and CDR2 YFSETQ. This CDR3 has 15 residues. CDR3 bases: TGCGCCAGCAGCTTTTACGATCCCATGAACACTGAAGCTTTCTTT. Protein sequence: CASSFYDPMNTEAFF.

This clonotype appeared many times. The chain couples TRBV7-2 to TRBJ2-7; TRBD1 agrees at 9 bases. Trimming at V came to 4 bases and at J to 10 bases, leaving 5 bases not matched to a gene. This CDR3 is 12 amino acids long. Germline-derived CDR1 and CDR2 are SGHTA and FQGNSA. CDR3 loop: CASSSRDREQYF. The DNA of the CDR3 is TGTGCCAGCAGCTCCCGGGACAGGGAACAGTACTTC.

This clonotype was counted only a few times. A read error may account for a junction end that differs from germline. The chain carries TRBV15 and TRBJ2-7; D unresolved. Germline CDR1 and CDR2: LNHNV and YYDKDF (reference sequence). The length of the CDR3 is 13 residues. CDR3 in DNA: TGTGCCACCAGCAGAGGTGAAGGGCGAGAACGTGACTTC. This encodes CATSRGEGRERDF.

The chain combines TRBV28 with TRBJ1-5; possibly TRBD1 for D (6 bases). Germline assignment: CDR1 MDHEN and CDR2 SYDVKM. V was trimmed by 6 bases and J by 4 bases, leaving 13 bases between them. This CDR3 region has 14 residues. Here the CDR3 DNA reads TGTGCCAGCAGGCCGGGACACCAAAATCAGCCCCAGCATTTT. This encodes CASRPGHQNQPQHF.

In this sample, this clonotype turned up many times. The CDR3 DNA reads TGTGCCTGGAACGTGGGGGGGAACACTGAAGCTTTCTTT. This sequence encodes CAWNVGGNTEAFF. The V call is TRBV30, the J call TRBJ1-1, with a possible D match to TRBD1 (5 bases). V was cut by 4 bases and J by 1 base, with 10 bases left in between. Germline assignment: CDR1 GTSNPN and CDR2 SVGIG (reference sequence). This CDR3 contains 13 residues.

This clonotype has ten or more counts. The rearrangement links TRBV27 to TRBJ1-4; 8 nucleotides match TRBD1. The germline V gene has CDR1 MNHEY and CDR2 SMNVEV (reference sequence). J was trimmed by 8 bases and V by 3 bases; bases with no gene match: 11. The CDR3 runs 16 residues. As DNA, the CDR3 is TGTGCCAGCAGTTTTAGACCTACAGGGGGTAACGAAAAACTGTTTTTT. Protein product: CASSFRPTGGNEKLFF.

This clonotype turned up a few times. CDR3 residues: CASSPGGREQFF. CDR3 in DNA: TGTGCCAGCAGCCCAGGGGGGAGAGAGCAGTTCTTC. This sequence joins TRBV11-2 and TRBJ2-1; perhaps TRBD1 as D (7 bases). Germline CDR1 SGHAT, CDR2 FQNNGV. The CDR3 sequence is 12 residues long. Trimming cost V 5 bases and J 10 bases, with 12 bases left between them. Drawing the rest from reference TRBV11-2 and TRBJ2-1, the complete variable domain is EAGVAQSPRYKIIEKRQSVAFWCNPISGHATLYWYQQILGQGPKLLIQFQNNGVVDDSQLPKDRFSAERLKGVDSTLKIQPAKLEDSAVYLCASSPGGREQFFGPGTRLTVL.

In its sample, this clonotype was seen many times. CDR3 nucleotides: TGTGCCAGCAGACCGGCTATGAACTATGGCTACACCTTC. It yields the protein CASRPAMNYGYTF. V is TRBV6-1 and J is TRBJ1-2; D gene uncertain. CDR1 is MNHNS and CDR2 is SASEGT in the germline V gene. V lost 6 bases and J lost 2, with 10 bases in between. This CDR3 has 13 amino acids.

This clonotype was picked up many times. This chain connects TRBV7-3 to TRBJ2-1, with a tentative D call TRBD2 (6 bases). The V end was cut by 5 bases, the J end by 6 bases, with 11 bases between. Germline V lookup: CDR1 SGHTA, CDR2 FQGTGA. The CDR3 extends over 13 amino acids. CDR3: CASSLGAGNEQFF. CDR3 bases: TGTGCCAGCAGCCTGGGAGCGGGCAATGAGCAGTTCTTC.